The 22 T cell receptor beta chains below all came from one sample that was sequenced in a study of cytomegalovirus exposure and HLA in healthy donors. Primers included in the PCR were 60 Vbeta and 13 Jbeta primers. Only in-frame clones appear in the TCRdb table, and some are missing; sequencing was by immunoSEQ multiplex PCR. Of hundreds of thousands of clones in the sample, around 90% were seen once. Material: PBMCs. These receptors were taken from a young woman in good health and CMV-seronegative.

This chain uses TRBV5-1 with TRBJ1-6, with 7 bases fitting TRBD1. CDR1 and CDR2 from the germline V gene are SGHRS and YFSETQ. Trimming removed 4 bases from V and 4 bases from J; junction bases left unmatched: 5. The CDR3 spans 15 residues. The DNA for the CDR3 is TGCGCCAGCAGCCCAGTACAGGGGTATAATTCACCCCTCCACTTT. Translating gives CASSPVQGYNSPLHF. Full variable domain (outside the CDR3, taken from reference TRBV5-1 and TRBJ1-6): KAGVTQTPRYLIKTRGQQVTLSCSPISGHRSVSWYQQTPGQGLQFLFEYFSETQRNKGNFPGRFSGRQFSNSRSEMNVSTLELGDSALYLCASSPVQGYNSPLHFGNGTRLTVT.

As concerns this clone: Relative to the germline gene, one junction end is altered; a read error may explain this. This chain uses TRBV7-7 with TRBJ2-1; no clear D. The V gene's germline CDR1 is SSHAT and CDR2 FNYEAQ (reference sequence). The length of the CDR3 is 12 residues. In DNA form, the CDR3 reads TGTGCTAGCAGCTTAGCCCGTGGCGAGCAGTTCTTC. Encoded protein: CASSLARGEQFF. Supplemented by reference TRBV7-7 and TRBJ2-1, the full variable domain reads GAGVSQSPRYKVTKRGQDVTLRCDPISSHATLYWYQQALGQGPEFLTYFNYEAQPDKSGLPSDRFSAERPEGSISTLTIQRTEQRDSAMYRCASSLARGEQFFGPGTRLTVL.

With regard to this clone: This sample includes further DNA sequences coding for the same CDR3. The gene calls are TRBV18 and TRBJ1-5; D remains ambiguous. Trimming removed 3 bases from V and 0 bases from J, with 6 bases in between. From germline, CDR1 is KGHSH and CDR2 LQKENI. There are 14 residues in the CDR3. The CDR3: CASSPTYSNQPQHF. DNA for the CDR3: TGTGCCAGCTCACCCACCTATAGCAATCAGCCCCAGCATTTT.

Here the CDR3 DNA reads TGCGCCAGCAGCGCCGGGACAGTGGAGCCCCTCCACTTT. Protein: CASSAGTVEPLHF. This rearrangement joins TRBV5-1 to TRBJ1-6; 7 positions match TRBD1. The V segment lost 4 bases and the J segment 13 bases; nucleotides outside the gene matches: 8. This CDR3 has 13 residues. Germline V gives CDR1 SGHRS, CDR2 YFSETQ.

The chain carries TRBV7-3 and TRBJ1-1; possibly TRBD1 for D (6 bases). In germline, CDR1 is SGHTA, CDR2 FQGTGA. Between the trimmed V and J ends, which lost 3 bases and 2 bases, there was a span of 10 bases. There are 14 residues in the CDR3. The CDR3 DNA sequence: TGTGCCAGCAGCTTTGGGACATCTAACACTGAAGCTTTCTTT. This codes for CASSFGTSNTEAFF. The complete variable domain, with remaining parts taken from reference TRBV7-3 and TRBJ1-1, reads GAGVSQTPSNKVTEKGKYVELRCDPISGHTALYWYRQSLGQGPEFLIYFQGTGAADDSGLPNDRFFAVRPEGSVSTLKIQRTERGDSAVYLCASSFGTSNTEAFFGQGTRLTVV.

The chain joins TRBV2 to TRBJ1-1; the match to TRBD1 covers 7 bases. This CDR3 contains 13 residues. J was trimmed by 7 bases and V by 6 bases; bases with no gene match: 8. CDR1 SNHLY and CDR2 FYNNEI come from the germline V gene. CDR3 bases: TGTGCCAGCAGAGAACAGGGGTTAGGTGAAGCTTTCTTT. Protein sequence: CASREQGLGEAFF.

This chain connects TRBV13 to TRBJ2-2, with D possibly TRBD1 on 5 matching bases. Germline V gives CDR1 PRHDT, CDR2 FYEKMQ (reference sequence). V was pared by 4 bases and J by 8 bases, with 8 bases between. The CDR3 has 12 residues. CDR3 loop: CASSSWTGELFF. Written as DNA, the CDR3 is TGTGCCAGCAGCTCATGGACAGGGGAGCTGTTTTTT.

CDR3 sequence reads: CSVFQGGGNTIYF. In DNA, the CDR3 is TGCAGCGTTTTCCAGGGGGGCGGAAACACCATATATTTT. This chain uses TRBV29-1 with TRBJ1-3, with 7 bases aligning to TRBD1. Trimming took 5 bases from V and 4 from J; bases not matched to a gene: 5. The CDR3 runs to 13 residues. Germline-derived CDR1 and CDR2 are SQVTM and ANQGSEA. Full variable domain (remainder filled in from reference TRBV29-1 and TRBJ1-3): SAVISQKPSRDICQRGTSLTIQCQVDSQVTMMFWYRQQPGQSLTLIATANQGSEATYESGFVIDKFPISRPNLTFSTLTVSNMSPEDSSIYLCSVFQGGGNTIYFGEGSWLTVV.

This chain joins TRBV27 and TRBJ1-1; 8 bases fit TRBD1. CDR3 size: 15 residues. CDR1 and CDR2 from the germline V gene are MNHEY and SMNVEV (reference sequence). V lost 6 bases, J lost 9 bases, and 15 bases stayed unmatched. The CDR3 reads CASSINRGTGPQAFF. The DNA for the CDR3 is TGTGCCAGCAGCATAAATCGAGGGACAGGCCCTCAAGCTTTCTTT.

The chain joins TRBV30 to TRBJ1-4, with D possibly being TRBD1 (6 bases). Trimming left V 0 bases short and J 4 bases short, with 9 bases between. Looked up from germline, CDR1 is GTSNPN and CDR2 is SVGIG (reference sequence). CDR3 length: 14 residues. The CDR3 nucleotides read TGTGCCTGGAGTGTCGCCAGGGGTAATGAAAAACTGTTTTTT. Translation gives CAWSVARGNEKLFF. The whole variable domain, filled in from reference TRBV30 and TRBJ1-4, reads SQTIHQWPATLVQPVGSPLSLECTVEGTSNPNLYWYRQAAGRGLQLLFYSVGIGQISSEVPQNLSASRPQDRQFILSSKKLLLSDSGFYLCAWSVARGNEKLFFGSGTQLSVL.

The chain has TRBV5-4 and TRBJ2-7; TRBD2 agrees at 12 bases. V lost 3 bases and J lost 2; bases outside the gene matches: 6. The CDR3 spans 16 residues. Per the germline V gene, CDR1 is SGHNT and CDR2 is YYREEE (reference sequence). CDR3 amino acids: CASSSWTSGEPYEQYF. The DNA for the CDR3 is TGTGCCAGCAGCTCTTGGACTAGCGGGGAACCCTACGAGCAGTACTTC.

The chain links TRBV19 to TRBJ1-4; no reliable D call. CDR3 size: 13 residues. Germline CDR1 and CDR2: LNHDA and SQIVND (reference sequence). Trimming took off 7 bases at V and 4 bases at J, with 10 bases between the two ends. CDR3 loop: CASMERVNEKLFF. The CDR3 bases are TGTGCCAGTATGGAGAGAGTTAATGAAAAACTGTTTTTT.

The genes are TRBV4-1 and TRBJ1-1, with 9 positions matching TRBD1. CDR1 and CDR2 from the germline V gene are MGHRA and YSYEKL. CDR3 length: 14 residues. The V gene end was trimmed by 0 bases and the J gene end by 6 bases; junction bases not matched to a gene: 2. The CDR3: CASSQEDRGPEAFF. CDR3 coding DNA: TGCGCCAGCAGCCAAGAGGACAGGGGCCCTGAAGCTTTCTTT.

The chain is built from TRBV27 and TRBJ2-4; 8 nucleotides align to TRBD1. The CDR3 is 14 amino acids. Losses at the gene ends were 6 bases for V and 3 bases for J; bases not matched to a gene: 4. Germline loops: CDR1 MNHEY, CDR2 SMNVEV (reference sequence). The DNA of the CDR3 is TGTGCCAGCAGAAAACAGGGGGTCAAAAACATTCAGTACTTC. Amino acids: CASRKQGVKNIQYF.

Comments on this clone: This sample also contains other DNA sequences that code for the same CDR3. In DNA, the CDR3 is TGTGCCAGCAGTGCGGACAGGAACACTGAAGCTTTCTTT. This encodes CASSADRNTEAFF. The chain couples TRBV2 to TRBJ1-1; perhaps TRBD1 as D (6 bases). The length of the CDR3 is 13 residues. Trimming removed 4 bases at V and 1 base at J, with 7 bases between. Germline CDR1 is SNHLY and CDR2 is FYNNEI.

This chain uses TRBV5-6 with TRBJ1-2; 7 bases fit TRBD1. Losses at the gene ends were 0 bases for V and 4 bases for J; bases not matched to a gene: 6. In germline, CDR1 is SGHDT, CDR2 YYEEEE. The CDR3 spans 15 residues. The CDR3 DNA sequence: TGTGCCAGCAGCTTGGCTACAGGGGAGATCTATGGCTACACCTTC. Its protein is CASSLATGEIYGYTF.

The chain uses TRBV2 and TRBJ2-3; TRBD2 aligns across 12 bases. CDR1 SNHLY and CDR2 FYNNEI come from the germline V gene. This CDR3 has 15 amino acids. V dropped 5 bases and J dropped 1; count of bases not matched to a gene: 1. The CDR3 reads CASSRLAGGTDTQYF. CDR3 coding DNA: TGTGCCAGCAGTCGACTAGCGGGGGGCACAGATACGCAGTATTTT.

This chain connects TRBV5-8 to TRBJ2-6, with D unresolved. CDR3 length: 16 amino acids. Per germline, CDR1 SGHTS and CDR2 YDEGEE. V lost 2 bases and J lost 0, with 9 bases in between. CDR3 region: CASSFLGSSGANVLTF. In nucleotides, the CDR3 is TGTGCCAGCAGCTTTCTTGGTAGCTCTGGGGCCAACGTCCTGACTTTC. Filled out from reference TRBV5-8 and TRBJ2-6, the complete variable domain reads EAGVTQSPTHLIKTRGQQATLRCSPISGHTSVYWYQQALGLGLQFLLWYDEGEERNRGNFPPRFSGRQFPNYSSELNVNALELEDSALYLCASSFLGSSGANVLTFGAGSRLTVL.

About this clone itself: This specimen includes other DNA sequences encoding the same CDR3. The rearrangement joins TRBV13 to TRBJ2-5; D gene ambiguous. Deletions cut 0 bases from V and 4 bases from J, with 3 bases between. In germline, CDR1 is PRHDT, CDR2 FYEKMQ (reference sequence). The CDR3 extends over 12 amino acids. This CDR3 reads CASSLGRETQYF. In DNA form, the CDR3 reads TGTGCCAGCAGCTTAGGTAGAGAGACCCAGTACTTC.

The genes are TRBV5-1 and TRBJ1-2; unclear D gene. Trimming pared 0 bases from V and 2 bases from J, leaving 11 bases between. The CDR3 covers 15 residues. Germline V lookup: CDR1 SGHRS, CDR2 YFSETQ. The CDR3 DNA follows: TGCGCCAGCAGCTTGGACTCGGCCGGGAACTATGGCTACACCTTC. This sequence encodes CASSLDSAGNYGYTF.

In this sample, this clone turned up a few times. This chain joins TRBV30 and TRBJ2-1; 8 nucleotides agree with TRBD2. CDR3 length: 15 residues. V lost 2 bases to trimming and J lost 7 bases; unmatched junction nucleotides: 10. Germline loops: CDR1 GTSNPN, CDR2 SVGIG (reference sequence). CDR3 in amino acids: CAWSPTRGGYNEQFF. The CDR3 coding sequence is TGTGCCTGGAGTCCGACTCGGGGGGGTTATAATGAGCAGTTCTTC. The variable domain in full, with the rest retrieved from reference TRBV30 and TRBJ2-1, is SQTIHQWPATLVQPVGSPLSLECTVEGTSNPNLYWYRQAAGRGLQLLFYSVGIGQISSEVPQNLSASRPQDRQFILSSKKLLLSDSGFYLCAWSPTRGGYNEQFFGPGTRLTVL.

V gene TRBV29-1 combines with J gene TRBJ1-5, with D possibly matching TRBD1 (5 bases). Trimming shortened V by 6 bases and J by 5 bases, and 14 bases separated the two germline ends. The V gene's germline CDR1 is SQVTM and CDR2 ANQGSEA. The CDR3 extends over 13 amino acids. This CDR3 reads CSVGGDGDQPQHF. The CDR3 nucleotides read TGCAGCGTGGGGGGGGACGGAGATCAGCCCCAGCATTTT.